A selection of T cell receptor beta chains follows, all from one sample in a study of control samples from healthy donors and cancer patients. The repertoire was sequenced with immunoSEQ multiplex PCR; TCRdb's copy has only in-frame clones and lacks some. The data show fewer than 200,000 clones, approximately 90% seen once. The sequenced sample consisted of blood. All receptors derive from a man aged 30 to 45 in good health. Both conserved end residues are part of each CDR3. The D gene is left open where the match is weak. Clone size is given for some rows only: seen once, a few or many times, or a class if the clone is expanded.

.,once,TRBV27,TRBJ2-2,CASSLSLSRVNTGELFF,TGTGCCAGCAGTTTAAGTTTAAGCAGGGTGAACACCGGGGAGCTGTTTTTT
.,.,TRBV27,TRBJ2-3,CASSSVPFFSTDTQYF,TGTGCCAGCAGTTCTGTCCCTTTTTTCAGCACAGATACGCAGTATTTT
.,.,TRBV25-1,TRBJ2-5,CATKLRGQETQYF,TGTGCCACCAAATTACGTGGTCAAGAGACCCAGTACTTC
TRBD2,.,TRBV6-4,TRBJ2-2,CASSLASGPLNTGELFF,TGTGCCAGCAGTTTGGCTAGCGGGCCTCTGAACACCGGGGAGCTGTTTTTT
.,.,TRBV7-9,TRBJ1-1,CASSLGGEAFF,TGTGCCAGCAGCTTAGGCGGTGAAGCTTTCTTT
.,.,TRBV5-8,TRBJ2-7,CASSPVAVYEQYF,TGTGCCAGCAGCCCGGTGGCGGTGTACGAGCAGTACTTC
.,.,TRBV3-1/TRBV3-2,TRBJ2-5,CASSQEGETQYF,TGTGCCAGCAGCCAAGAAGGAGAGACCCAGTACTTC
.,.,TRBV2,TRBJ1-4,CASRTGYEKLFF,TGTGCCAGCAGAACGGGGTACGAAAAACTGTTTTTT
.,.,TRBV18,TRBJ2-2,CASSPKWTELSNTGELFF,TGTGCCAGCTCACCAAAGTGGACAGAGCTCTCGAACACCGGGGAGCTGTTTTTT
TRBD2,once,TRBV12-5,TRBJ2-7,CASGLVPSGTYEQYF,TGTGCTAGTGGTTTGGTCCCTAGCGGGACCTACGAGCAGTACTTC
TRBD1,.,TRBV5-1,TRBJ1-6,CASSGGTGTVSPLHF,TGCGCCAGCAGCGGCGGGACAGGAACCGTTTCACCCCTCCACTTT
.,.,TRBV11-2,TRBJ2-5,CATLGRGETQYF,TGTGCCACCCTCGGCAGGGGAGAGACCCAGTACTTC
.,.,TRBV19,TRBJ2-3,CASSISLLGWDTQYF,TGTGCCAGTAGTATTTCTCTCCTTGGGTGGGATACGCAGTATTTT
.,once,TRBV10-2,TRBJ1-4,CASSESLGGEKLFF,TGCGCCAGCAGTGAGTCCCTGGGTGGTGAAAAACTGTTTTTT
TRBD2,.,TRBV20-1,TRBJ2-3,CSASSLAGVADTQYF,TGCAGTGCTAGTTCCCTAGCGGGAGTCGCAGATACGCAGTATTTT
.,once,TRBV19,TRBJ1-1,CASSISANTEAFF,TGTGCCAGTAGTATCTCCGCGAACACTGAAGCTTTCTTT
.,.,TRBV11-2,TRBJ2-3,CASYLGALGTDTQYF,TGTGCCAGCTACCTGGGGGCCCTTGGCACAGATACGCAGTATTTT
TRBD1,.,TRBV7-9,TRBJ1-1,CASSPGDSHTEAFF,TGTGCCAGCAGCCCCGGGGACAGCCACACTGAAGCTTTCTTT
TRBD2,.,TRBV10-3,TRBJ2-1,CAIRLAGGPYNEQFF,TGTGCCATCAGACTAGCGGGGGGGCCGTACAATGAGCAGTTCTTC
.,few,TRBV19,TRBJ1-1,CASSKERTEAFF,TGTGCCAGTAGTAAGGAGAGAACCGAAGCTTTCTTT
.,.,TRBV7-3,TRBJ2-7,CASSLIGGTSYEQYF,TGTGCCAGCAGCTTAATCGGGGGAACCTCCTACGAGCAGTACTTC
.,.,TRBV27,TRBJ1-5,CASSWSKTQQPQHF,TGTGCCAGCAGTTGGTCTAAGACCCAGCAGCCCCAGCATTTT
TRBD1,.,TRBV24-1,TRBJ1-4,CATSDKRGTGGNEKLFF,TGTGCCACCAGTGACAAAAGAGGGACAGGGGGCAATGAAAAACTGTTTTTT
.,.,TRBV11-2,TRBJ2-7,CASSLRPGDLNYEQYF,TGTGCCAGCAGCTTAAGGCCTGGGGACCTAAACTACGAGCAGTACTTC
TRBD1,.,TRBV24-1,TRBJ1-2,CATSESNTGDGGYTF,TGTGCCACCAGTGAATCTAACACAGGGGACGGCGGCTACACCTTC
TRBD1,.,TRBV3-1/TRBV3-2,TRBJ1-2,CASSQNRGYGYTF,TGTGCCAGCAGCCAAAACAGGGGCTATGGCTACACCTTC
.,.,TRBV6-5,TRBJ2-7,CASSYMAGDTEQYF,TGTGCCAGCAGTTACATGGCCGGTGACACGGAGCAGTACTTC
.,.,TRBV28,TRBJ1-2,CASTRGGRDGYTF,TGTGCCAGCACGCGTGGGGGGCGGGATGGCTACACCTTC
.,.,TRBV2,TRBJ2-2,CASSEDRRGGTGELFF,TGTGCCAGCAGTGAAGATCGTAGGGGGGGCACCGGGGAGCTGTTTTTT